One and the same sample provided the 3 T cell receptor beta chains below, sequenced in a study of cytomegalovirus exposure and HLA in healthy donors. TCRdb's copy holds only in-frame clones and misses some; the assay was immunoSEQ multiplex PCR. Counted here are 120,000 or so clones, over 85% occurring once; the ten biggest clones make up approximately 2.1%. Sequencing was done on a sample of PBMCs. The receptors were gathered from a woman aged 18-29 years in good health and CMV-seronegative.

The chain employs TRBV18 and TRBJ1-1, with D possibly being TRBD1 (5 bases). CDR3 length: 13 amino acids. The germline gives CDR1 KGHSH, CDR2 LQKENI. Trimming stripped 5 bases from V and 7 bases from J, with 14 bases between. The CDR3 DNA sequence: TGTGCCAGCTCAAAAAGAGAAGGGGATGAAGCTTTCTTT. Residues: CASSKREGDEAFF.

V is TRBV5-1 and J is TRBJ1-2; D is undetermined. The CDR3 is 15 residues long. V lost 3 bases to trimming and J lost 4 bases, with 16 bases between them. Looked up from germline, CDR1 is SGHRS and CDR2 is YFSETQ. CDR3 sequence (DNA): TGCGCCAGCAGCTCATCCCAGGCGCAAATCTATGGCTACACCTTC. This sequence encodes CASSSSQAQIYGYTF.

V is TRBV5-4 and J is TRBJ2-3; 10 bases agree with TRBD2. Germline loops: CDR1 SGHNT, CDR2 YYREEE (reference sequence). Trimming at V came to 0 bases and at J to 2 bases, leaving 3 bases not matched to a gene. The CDR3 is made up of 16 amino acids. The CDR3 DNA follows: TGTGCCAGCAGCTTGGGGACTAGCGGTTACACAGATACGCAGTATTTT. This codes for CASSLGTSGYTDTQYF.